This is a list of T cell receptor beta chains from one sample in a study of Ad26.COV2.S vaccination and SARS-CoV-2 variants. Profiling relied on immunoSEQ multiplex PCR, and the TCRdb table lists in-frame clones only, not all of them. Of hundreds of thousands of clones in the sample, approximately 87% were seen once. The input for sequencing was peripheral blood, taken in a trial of Ad26.COV2.S vaccine versus placebo. The receptors derive from a person aged 18-60 years who received the Ad26.COV2.S COVID-19 vaccine or a placebo. The CDR3 runs from the conserved cysteine through the conserved F or W. The order of the fields is clone size, V gene, D gene, J gene, CDR3 DNA, CDR3 protein. A D gene is named only where the DNA matches it firmly. Expanded clones get a size class; other rows say once, few or many, or leave the size out.

>NA|TRBV5-1|NA|TRBJ1-4
TGCGCCAGCAGCTTGGTAATTGGTCAGGGAGTAAATGAAAAACTGTTTTTT
CASSLVIGQGVNEKLFF
>NA|TRBV6-2/TRBV6-3|NA|TRBJ1-6
TGTGCCAGCAGCCCGATTCGGGACTCTCAGACGAATTCACCCCTCCACTTT
CASSPIRDSQTNSPLHF
>NA|TRBV5-1|NA|TRBJ2-5
TGCGCCAGCAGCTTGGGGACGGAGACCCAGTACTTC
CASSLGTETQYF
>NA|TRBV18|NA|TRBJ1-2
TGTGCCAGCTCACACTGGGACGGCTATGGCTACACCTTC
CASSHWDGYGYTF
>NA|TRBV27|TRBD1|TRBJ2-7
TGTGCCAGCAGGTCCCGGGACAGGTCCTACGAGCAGTACTTC
CASRSRDRSYEQYF
>NA|TRBV19|TRBD2|TRBJ2-6
TGTGCCAGTAGTATCGTGACTAGCGGGAGTGCTGGGGCCAACGTCCTGACTTTC
CASSIVTSGSAGANVLTF
>NA|TRBV27|TRBD1|TRBJ1-6
TGTGCCAGCAGTTTAAAGGGGGCTAATTCACCCCTCCACTTT
CASSLKGANSPLHF
>NA|TRBV6-6|NA|TRBJ1-1
TGTGCCAGCAATCTAAGGGGAAACACTGAAGCTTTCTTT
CASNLRGNTEAFF
>NA|TRBV28|TRBD1|TRBJ1-2
TGTGCCAGCAATGGGGACAGGGGCTATGGCTACACCTTC
CASNGDRGYGYTF
>NA|TRBV6-4|NA|TRBJ1-3
TGTGCCAGCAGTGACTCTGTATCCTCTGGAAACACCATATATTTT
CASSDSVSSGNTIYF
>NA|TRBV19|NA|TRBJ2-5
TGTGCCAGTAGTATGGGGGCCATGTACCAAGAGACCCAGTACTTC
CASSMGAMYQETQYF
>NA|TRBV10-1|NA|TRBJ2-5
TGCGCCAGCAGTACAGGACAGAGCCAAGAGACCCAGTACTTC
CASSTGQSQETQYF
>NA|TRBV5-6|NA|TRBJ1-2
TGTGCCAGCAGCTTGGGCAGGAAAAATGGCTACACCTTC
CASSLGRKNGYTF
>NA|TRBV10-3|NA|TRBJ2-7
TGTGCCATCAGTGATAGCAGGGGAAGCTCCTACGAGCAGTACTTC
CAISDSRGSSYEQYF
>NA|TRBV6-5|TRBD1|TRBJ2-7
TGTGCCAGCAGCACGGGACAGGGAACCTACGAGCAGTACTTC
CASSTGQGTYEQYF
>NA|TRBV6-6|NA|TRBJ1-2
TGTGCCACCTCCAAAGGCGGGGATAGCTATGGCTACACCTTC
CATSKGGDSYGYTF
>NA|TRBV5-1|TRBD2|TRBJ2-7
TGCGCCAGCAGCGCTACGACGGGGGGTCCCAACGAGCAGTACTTC
CASSATTGGPNEQYF
>once|TRBV5-6|NA|TRBJ1-1
TGTGCCAGCAGCTTGGATGTGAACACTGAAGCTTTCTTT
CASSLDVNTEAFF
>NA|TRBV4-1|TRBD2|TRBJ2-3
TGCGCCAGCAGCCAAGAGACTAGCGGGGGGGCTCGTGGGGATACGCAGTATTTT
CASSQETSGGARGDTQYF
>few|TRBV2|NA|TRBJ1-1
TGTGCCAGCAGCGTACGTATTGGTGAAGCTTTCTTT
CASSVRIGEAFF
>NA|TRBV6-5|TRBD1|TRBJ1-1
TGTGCCAGCAGTCGGCATCGACAGGGTACTGAAGCTTTCTTT
CASSRHRQGTEAFF
>NA|TRBV27|TRBD1|TRBJ2-4
TGTGCCAGCAGTTTCGGGGACAGTTTAAACATTCAGTACTTC
CASSFGDSLNIQYF
>NA|TRBV2|NA|TRBJ2-1
TGTGCCAGCAATTTCTACAATGAGCAGTTCTTC
CASNFYNEQFF